This T cell receptor beta chain was profiled in a study of early T cells in non-severe SARS-CoV-2 infection. In the study overall: Bulk RNA isolated from unsorted whole blood underwent sequencing; chains were not paired. Study findings and constraints: VDJdb-based matching was biased toward anti-spike CD8 responses and missed private and CD4 specificities.

The protocol attached unique molecular identifiers to individual cDNA molecules. TCRdb reanalysed the 5' RACE reads using MiXCR and keeps one entry per CDR3 protein. The sample has about 22,000 distinct CDR3 sequences; 4.7% are singletons. This clonotype was seen at least ten times. What it binds is not known. The V end was cut by 7 bases, the J end by 3 bases, with 12 bases between. Germline CDR1 reads SQVTM; CDR2 reads ANQGSEA. This CDR3 contains 12 residues. The specimen was whole blood. This sequence originates from an adult who was a healthcare worker with PCR-confirmed SARS-CoV-2 infection or an uninfected control (not recorded which). This rearrangement joins TRBV29-1 to TRBJ1-2; D is ambiguous. The CDR3 reads CSAGSPYYGYTF. In DNA form, the CDR3 reads TGCAGCGCCGGGTCACCTTACTATGGCTACACCTTC.